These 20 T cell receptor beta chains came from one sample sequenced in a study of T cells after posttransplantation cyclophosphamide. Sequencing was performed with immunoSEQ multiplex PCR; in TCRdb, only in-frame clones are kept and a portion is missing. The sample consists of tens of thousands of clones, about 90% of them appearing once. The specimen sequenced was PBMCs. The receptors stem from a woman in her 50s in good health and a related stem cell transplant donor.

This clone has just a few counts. The CDR3 DNA is TGTGCCAGTAGTAGTCGAGAGACCCAGTACTTC. It translates to CASSSRETQYF. This chain joins TRBV19 and TRBJ2-5; no clear D. V shed 4 bases and J shed 4 bases, with 4 bases lying between them. This CDR3 has 11 amino acids. The germline V gene encodes CDR1 LNHDA and CDR2 SQIVND (reference sequence).

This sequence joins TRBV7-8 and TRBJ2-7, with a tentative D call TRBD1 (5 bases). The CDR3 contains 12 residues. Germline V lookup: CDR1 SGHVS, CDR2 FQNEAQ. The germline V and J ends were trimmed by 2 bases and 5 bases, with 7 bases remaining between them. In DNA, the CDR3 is TGTGCCAGCAGCTTACAGGGCGACGAGCAGTACTTC. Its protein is CASSLQGDEQYF.

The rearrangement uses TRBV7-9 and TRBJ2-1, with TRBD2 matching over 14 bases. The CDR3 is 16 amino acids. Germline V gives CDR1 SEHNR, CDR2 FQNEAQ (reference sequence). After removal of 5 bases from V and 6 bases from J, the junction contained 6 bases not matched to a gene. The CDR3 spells CASSPLGLAGVNEQFF. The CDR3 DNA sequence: TGTGCCAGCAGCCCATTGGGACTAGCGGGAGTCAATGAGCAGTTCTTC.

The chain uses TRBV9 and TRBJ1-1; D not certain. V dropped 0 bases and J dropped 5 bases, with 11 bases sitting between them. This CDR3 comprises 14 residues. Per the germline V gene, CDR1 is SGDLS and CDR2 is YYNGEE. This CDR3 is CASSVEIEGTEAFF. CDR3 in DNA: TGTGCCAGCAGCGTAGAAATTGAGGGTACTGAAGCTTTCTTT. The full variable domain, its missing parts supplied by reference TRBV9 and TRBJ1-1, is DSGVTQTPKHLITATGQRVTLRCSPRSGDLSVYWYQQSLDQGLQFLIQYYNGEERAKGNILERFSAQQFPDLHSELNLSSLELGDSALYFCASSVEIEGTEAFFGQGTRLTVV.

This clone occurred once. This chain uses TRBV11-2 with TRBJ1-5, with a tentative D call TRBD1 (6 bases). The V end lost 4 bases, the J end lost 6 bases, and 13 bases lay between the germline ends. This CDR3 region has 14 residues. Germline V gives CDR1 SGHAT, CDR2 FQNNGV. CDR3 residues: CASSSTGSGQPQHF. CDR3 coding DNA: TGTGCCAGCAGCTCTACAGGGTCCGGTCAGCCCCAGCATTTT.

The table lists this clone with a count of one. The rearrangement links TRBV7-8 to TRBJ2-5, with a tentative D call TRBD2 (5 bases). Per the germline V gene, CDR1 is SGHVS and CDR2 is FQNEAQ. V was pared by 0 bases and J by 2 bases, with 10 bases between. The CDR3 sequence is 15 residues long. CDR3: CASSLASGRQETQYF. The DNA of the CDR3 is TGTGCCAGCAGCTTAGCCAGCGGACGACAAGAGACCCAGTACTTC.

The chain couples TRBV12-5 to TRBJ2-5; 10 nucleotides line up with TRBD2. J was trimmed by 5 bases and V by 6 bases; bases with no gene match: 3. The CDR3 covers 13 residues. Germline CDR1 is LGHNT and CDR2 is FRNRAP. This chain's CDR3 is CASGLAGVETQYF. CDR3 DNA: TGTGCTAGTGGCCTAGCGGGAGTGGAGACCCAGTACTTC. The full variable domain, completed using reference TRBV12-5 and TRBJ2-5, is DARVTQTPRHKVTEMGQEVTMRCQPILGHNTVFWYRQTMMQGLELLAYFRNRAPLDDSGMPKDRFSAEMPDATLATLKIQPSEPRDSAVYFCASGLAGVETQYFGPGTRLLVL.

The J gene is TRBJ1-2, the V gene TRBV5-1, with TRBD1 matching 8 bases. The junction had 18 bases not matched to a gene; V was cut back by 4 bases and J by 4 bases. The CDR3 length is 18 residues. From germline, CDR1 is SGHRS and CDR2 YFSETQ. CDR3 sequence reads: CASSPGTGLYPTSYGYTF. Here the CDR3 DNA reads TGCGCCAGCAGCCCCGGGACAGGACTCTACCCGACCTCCTATGGCTACACCTTC.

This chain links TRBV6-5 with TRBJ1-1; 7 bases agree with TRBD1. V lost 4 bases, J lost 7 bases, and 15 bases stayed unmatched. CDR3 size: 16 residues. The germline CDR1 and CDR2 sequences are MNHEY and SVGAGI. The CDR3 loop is CASSSKTGTAFLEAFF. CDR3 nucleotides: TGTGCCAGCAGTTCGAAGACAGGGACAGCCTTTCTTGAAGCTTTCTTT.

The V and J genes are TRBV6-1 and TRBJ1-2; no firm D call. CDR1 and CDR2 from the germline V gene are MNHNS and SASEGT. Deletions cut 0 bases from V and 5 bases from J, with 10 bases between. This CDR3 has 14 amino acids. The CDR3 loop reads CASSEAEAGYGYTF. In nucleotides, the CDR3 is TGTGCCAGCAGTGAAGCGGAGGCGGGGTATGGCTACACCTTC.

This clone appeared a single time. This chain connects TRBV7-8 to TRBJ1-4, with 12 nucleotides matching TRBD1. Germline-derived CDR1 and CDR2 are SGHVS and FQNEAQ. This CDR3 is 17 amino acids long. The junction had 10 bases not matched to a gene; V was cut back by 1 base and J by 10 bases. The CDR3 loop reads CASSLGPEGQGALKLFF. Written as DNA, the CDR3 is TGTGCCAGCAGCTTAGGGCCGGAGGGACAGGGGGCGCTAAAACTGTTTTTT.

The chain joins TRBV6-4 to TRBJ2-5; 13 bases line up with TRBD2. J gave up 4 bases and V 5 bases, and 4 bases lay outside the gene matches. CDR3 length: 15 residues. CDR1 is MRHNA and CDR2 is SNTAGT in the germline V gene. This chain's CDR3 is CASSLLAGGLETQYF. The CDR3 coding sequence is TGTGCCAGCAGTCTACTAGCGGGGGGGCTAGAGACCCAGTACTTC.

The CDR3 sequence: CSVRQTANYGYTF. The CDR3 region has the DNA TGCAGCGTGCGACAGACGGCTAACTATGGCTACACCTTC. The J gene is TRBJ1-2, the V gene TRBV29-1, with D possibly TRBD1 on 5 matching bases. The germline gives CDR1 SQVTM, CDR2 ANQGSEA. The CDR3 spans 13 residues. Trimming took off 6 bases at V and 0 bases at J, with 11 bases between the two ends.

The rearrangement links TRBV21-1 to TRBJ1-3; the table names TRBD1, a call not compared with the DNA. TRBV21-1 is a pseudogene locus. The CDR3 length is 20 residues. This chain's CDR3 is CASSKAPRTSTYFSGNTIYF. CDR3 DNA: TGTGCCAGCAGCAAAGCCCCAAGGACATCCACCTACTTCTCTGGAAACACCATATATTTT.

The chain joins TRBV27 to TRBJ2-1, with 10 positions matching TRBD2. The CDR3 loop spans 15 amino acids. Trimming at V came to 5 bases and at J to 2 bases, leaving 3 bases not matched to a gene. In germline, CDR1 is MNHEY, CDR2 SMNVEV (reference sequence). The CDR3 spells CASSTSGTAYNEQFF. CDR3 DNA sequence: TGTGCCAGCAGTACTAGCGGGACCGCCTACAATGAGCAGTTCTTC.

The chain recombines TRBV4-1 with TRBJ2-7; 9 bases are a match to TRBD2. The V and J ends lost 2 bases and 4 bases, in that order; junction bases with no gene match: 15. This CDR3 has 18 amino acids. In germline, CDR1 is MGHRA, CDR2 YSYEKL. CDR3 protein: CASSQSTSGTSIEYEQYF. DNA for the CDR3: TGCGCCAGCAGCCAATCAACCTCCGGGACTAGCATAGAATACGAGCAGTACTTC.

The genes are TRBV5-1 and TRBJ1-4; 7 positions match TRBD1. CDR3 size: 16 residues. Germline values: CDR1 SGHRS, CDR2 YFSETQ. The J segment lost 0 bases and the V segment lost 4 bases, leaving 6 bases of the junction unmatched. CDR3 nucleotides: TGCGCCAGCAGCGGGGCAGGGGGAGCAACTAATGAAAAACTGTTTTTT. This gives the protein CASSGAGGATNEKLFF.

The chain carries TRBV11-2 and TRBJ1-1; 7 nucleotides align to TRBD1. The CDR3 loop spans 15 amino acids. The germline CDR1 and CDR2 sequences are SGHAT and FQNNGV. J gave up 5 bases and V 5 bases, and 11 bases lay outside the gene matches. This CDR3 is CASSLPTGQGTEAFF. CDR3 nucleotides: TGTGCCAGCAGCCTACCGACAGGGCAAGGGACTGAAGCTTTCTTT.

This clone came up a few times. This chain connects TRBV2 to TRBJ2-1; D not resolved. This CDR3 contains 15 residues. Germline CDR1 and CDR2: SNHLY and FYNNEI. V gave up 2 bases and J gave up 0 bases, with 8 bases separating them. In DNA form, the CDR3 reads TGTGCCAGCAGTGAATATGCTAGCTCCTACAATGAGCAGTTCTTC. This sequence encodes CASSEYASSYNEQFF.

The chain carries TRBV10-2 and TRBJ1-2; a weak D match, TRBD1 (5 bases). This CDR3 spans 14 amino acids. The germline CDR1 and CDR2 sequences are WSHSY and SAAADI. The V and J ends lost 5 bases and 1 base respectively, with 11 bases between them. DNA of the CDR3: TGCGCCAGCAGTCAATCGACAGTTAACTATGGCTACACCTTC. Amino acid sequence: CASSQSTVNYGYTF.